Each of the 23 T cell receptor beta chains below was sequenced from the same sample in a study of T cell changes during pregnancy in multiple sclerosis. Libraries were prepared by immunoSEQ multiplex PCR; TCRdb keeps only in-frame clonotypes and omits some of them. Of about 100,000 clones in the sample, roughly nine tenths were seen once. This specimen was peripheral blood, taken after pregnancy. The receptors shown here come from a female donor with multiple sclerosis, enrolled in a pregnancy study.

The chain joins TRBV6-5 to TRBJ2-3; the match to TRBD1 covers 7 bases. V lost 0 bases, J lost 3 bases, and 3 bases stayed unmatched. Germline V gene data show CDR1 as MNHEY and CDR2 as SVGAGI. There are 15 residues in the CDR3. The CDR3 region is CASSYSPGGTDTQYF. In DNA, the CDR3 is TGTGCCAGCAGTTACTCCCCAGGGGGAACAGATACGCAGTATTTT.

The chain joins TRBV2 to TRBJ2-5, with D perhaps matching TRBD1 (5 bases). CDR3 length: 13 residues. Trimming cost V 3 bases and J 5 bases, with 10 bases left between them. Germline CDR1 and CDR2: SNHLY and FYNNEI. The CDR3 is CASSDRVVETQYF. CDR3 sequence (DNA): TGTGCCAGCAGTGACAGGGTGGTGGAGACCCAGTACTTC.

This clone has a single count. The same CDR3 is also encoded by other DNA sequences in this sample. V usage is TRBV5-6 and J usage is TRBJ1-5, with D tentatively TRBD1 (6 bases). Germline V gene data show CDR1 as SGHDT and CDR2 as YYEEEE. Between the trimmed V and J ends, which lost 3 bases and 6 bases, there was a span of 10 bases. This CDR3 has 13 amino acids. For the CDR3, the DNA is TGTGCCAGCAGCTCTAGGGGGGGTCAGCCCCAGCATTTT. Translating gives CASSSRGGQPQHF. Combining the CDR3 with reference TRBV5-6 and TRBJ1-5 gives the whole variable domain DAGVTQSPTHLIKTRGQQVTLRCSPKSGHDTVSWYQQALGQGPQFIFQYYEEEERQRGNFPDRFSGHQFPNYSSELNVNALLLGDSALYLCASSSRGGQPQHFGDGTRLSIL.

This rearrangement joins TRBV5-4 to TRBJ1-1; D gene uncertain. V was trimmed by 4 bases and J by 4 bases, leaving 20 bases between them. From germline, CDR1 is SGHNT and CDR2 YYREEE (reference sequence). CDR3 length: 16 residues. CDR3 protein: CASSNLLAGRSTEAFF. CDR3 nucleotide sequence: TGTGCCAGCAGCAACCTCCTGGCGGGGAGGAGCACTGAAGCTTTCTTT.

The V call is TRBV27, the J call TRBJ2-5, with D possibly matching TRBD1 (6 bases). The germline V gene has CDR1 MNHEY and CDR2 SMNVEV (reference sequence). V was trimmed by 2 bases and J by 5 bases, leaving 18 bases between them. There are 16 residues in the CDR3. The CDR3 loop reads CASSLRFGVGAETQYF. In DNA, the CDR3 is TGTGCCAGCAGTTTAAGGTTTGGGGTGGGGGCCGAGACCCAGTACTTC.

V usage is TRBV27 and J usage is TRBJ2-1; TRBD2 is a possible D gene (6 bases). CDR1 is MNHEY and CDR2 is SMNVEV in the germline V gene (reference sequence). CDR3 length: 13 amino acids. The ends were cut back, 6 bases at V and 4 bases at J, with 10 bases in the middle. CDR3: CASSNGRYNEQFF. CDR3 nucleotide sequence: TGTGCCAGCAGCAACGGGAGATACAATGAGCAGTTCTTC.

The J gene is TRBJ1-4, the V gene TRBV5-6; TRBD1 is a possible D gene (5 bases). The CDR3 runs 14 residues. The V end lost 4 bases, the J end lost 3 bases, and 10 bases lay between the germline ends. Germline-derived CDR1 and CDR2 are SGHDT and YYEEEE. CDR3 DNA sequence: TGTGCCAGCAGCGGCAGGGTTTCTAATGAAAAACTGTTTTTT. It specifies CASSGRVSNEKLFF.

The V and J genes are TRBV13 and TRBJ1-2, with unresolved D. The germline V gene has CDR1 PRHDT and CDR2 FYEKMQ (reference sequence). V was pared by 3 bases and J by 4 bases, with 9 bases between. The CDR3 length is 13 residues. CDR3 loop: CASSFAGIYGYTF. CDR3 bases: TGTGCCAGCAGCTTTGCCGGGATCTATGGCTACACCTTC.

The chain recombines TRBV12-5 with TRBJ1-1; D call uncertain. Germline assignment: CDR1 LGHNT and CDR2 FRNRAP. V was cut by 8 bases and J by 0 bases, with 13 bases left in between. The CDR3 has 14 residues. The CDR3 nucleotides are TGTGCTAGTAGAATGGGCCACTTGAACACTGAAGCTTTCTTT. Translating it yields CASRMGHLNTEAFF.

The V call is TRBV6-1, the J call TRBJ1-2; 7 bases line up with TRBD1. The J segment lost 0 bases and the V segment lost 7 bases, leaving 5 bases of the junction unmatched. There are 14 residues in the CDR3. CDR1 is MNHNS, CDR2 SASEGT, per germline. The CDR3 is CASKDRQANYGYTF. Here the CDR3 DNA reads TGTGCCAGCAAGGACAGGCAGGCTAACTATGGCTACACCTTC.

The chain uses TRBV4-2 and TRBJ2-1, with TRBD2 matching over 10 bases. The CDR3 loop spans 15 amino acids. Germline trimming cut 1 base from V and 14 bases from J; bases unmatched to any gene: 11. CDR1 is LGHNA, CDR2 YNFKEQ, per germline. Here the CDR3 reads CASSQAASGGGMEFF. The CDR3 nucleotides are TGTGCCAGCAGCCAAGCGGCTAGCGGGGGCGGAATGGAGTTCTTC.

The chain has TRBV9 and TRBJ2-7; a possible D gene is TRBD1 (6 bases). Germline CDR1 and CDR2: SGDLS and YYNGEE. With 4 bases removed from V and 2 bases from J, the gap between germline ends came to 10 bases. The CDR3 has 13 amino acids. CDR3 nucleotide sequence: TGTGCCAGCAGCAAGACAGGAACCTACGAGCAGTACTTC. Residues: CASSKTGTYEQYF.

J is TRBJ1-6 and V is TRBV5-8; TRBD1 matches at 7 bases. The CDR3 totals 15 residues. After removal of 4 bases from V and 8 bases from J, the junction contained 9 bases not matched to a gene. From germline, CDR1 is SGHTS and CDR2 YDEGEE. CDR3 DNA: TGTGCCAGCAGCCCGGAGCAGGGGGTGGATTCACCCCTCCACTTT. Its protein is CASSPEQGVDSPLHF.

This clone was picked up one time. The chain uses TRBV27 and TRBJ2-6, with 9 nucleotides matching TRBD1. This CDR3 spans 19 amino acids. Germline V gene data show CDR1 as MNHEY and CDR2 as SMNVEV (reference sequence). The V and J ends lost 2 bases and 2 bases, in that order; junction bases with no gene match: 10. Here the CDR3 DNA reads TGTGCCAGCAGTTTAGACCTCCGGGACAGGGTACCTGGGGCCAACGTCCTGACTTTC. It yields the protein CASSLDLRDRVPGANVLTF.

The rearrangement links TRBV7-3 to TRBJ2-1; possible D gene TRBD1, 6 bases. Trimming removed 1 base from V and 5 bases from J, with 12 bases in between. CDR3 length: 15 amino acids. CDR1 is SGHTA and CDR2 is FQGTGA in the germline V gene. Written as DNA, the CDR3 is TGTGCCAGCAGCTTAATATCGGGACAACACAATGAGCAGTTCTTC. Protein sequence: CASSLISGQHNEQFF.

The J gene is TRBJ2-2, the V gene TRBV27; possibly TRBD2 for D (7 bases). The CDR3 loop spans 16 amino acids. From germline, CDR1 is MNHEY and CDR2 SMNVEV (reference sequence). Trimming shortened V by 6 bases and J by 4 bases, and 18 bases separated the two germline ends. The CDR3 sequence is CASREGGARVTGELFF. CDR3 coding DNA: TGTGCCAGCAGGGAGGGGGGGGCGAGAGTCACCGGGGAGCTGTTTTTT.

This clone was recorded once. The rearrangement joins TRBV6-6 to TRBJ1-2; tentatively, D is TRBD1 (6 bases). V lost 2 bases and J lost 4, with 14 bases in between. This CDR3 is built from 15 residues. CDR1 MNHNY and CDR2 SVGAGI come from the germline V gene (reference sequence). CDR3 in amino acids: CASSYTEGGGYGYTF. The CDR3 DNA reads as TGTGCCAGCAGTTACACCGAAGGGGGGGGCTATGGCTACACCTTC.

The rearrangement joins TRBV6-5 to TRBJ2-7; a possible D gene is TRBD1 (5 bases). The CDR3 is made up of 14 amino acids. The ends were cut back, 6 bases at V and 1 base at J, with 13 bases in the middle. Germline loops: CDR1 MNHEY, CDR2 SVGAGI. This CDR3 reads CASSPFDSSYEQYF. In DNA, the CDR3 is TGTGCCAGCAGCCCCTTCGACAGTTCCTACGAGCAGTACTTC.

The rearrangement links TRBV15 to TRBJ1-2, with D perhaps matching TRBD1 (6 bases). V was cut by 1 base and J by 2 bases, with 11 bases left in between. Germline assignment: CDR1 LNHNV and CDR2 YYDKDF (reference sequence). The CDR3 covers 15 residues. CDR3 DNA sequence: TGTGCCACCAGCAGAGGGACAGCCGAAAACTATGGCTACACCTTC. It yields the protein CATSRGTAENYGYTF.

This sequence joins TRBV7-6 and TRBJ1-2, with 10 bases matching TRBD1. The CDR3 is 14 amino acids. The V segment lost 4 bases and the J segment 6 bases; nucleotides outside the gene matches: 5. Looked up from germline, CDR1 is SGHVS and CDR2 is FNYEAQ. The CDR3 here is CASSSTGGADGYTF. In DNA, the CDR3 is TGTGCCAGCAGCTCGACAGGGGGCGCGGATGGCTACACCTTC.

The chain links TRBV9 to TRBJ2-7; no firm D call. The CDR3 has 13 amino acids. The V gene's germline CDR1 is SGDLS and CDR2 YYNGEE. V gave up 0 bases and J gave up 6 bases, with 10 bases separating them. The CDR3 here is CASSVDRVSEQYF. CDR3 DNA sequence: TGTGCCAGCAGCGTAGATCGGGTCTCCGAGCAGTACTTC.

The V call is TRBV30, the J call TRBJ2-5; 10 bases align to TRBD2. The CDR3 has 16 amino acids. Germline lookup yields CDR1 GTSNPN and CDR2 SVGIG (reference sequence). V lost 0 bases to trimming and J lost 0 bases; unmatched junction nucleotides: 4. For the CDR3, the DNA is TGTGCCTGGAGTGTAAGGACTAGCGGTTACCAAGAGACCCAGTACTTC. It is translated as CAWSVRTSGYQETQYF.

V usage is TRBV25-1 and J usage is TRBJ1-2; TRBD1 matches 10 bases. The germline V gene has CDR1 MGHDK and CDR2 SYGVNS. J was trimmed by 7 bases and V by 0 bases; bases with no gene match: 11. This CDR3 is 17 amino acids long. The CDR3 coding sequence is TGTGCCAGCAGTGAATATTTCGGGACAGGGGAAACTGGTGGCTACACCTTC. This translates into CASSEYFGTGETGGYTF.